The entry below gives a single T cell receptor beta chain sequence along with its context. This CDR3 is 14 amino acids long. Looked up from germline, CDR1 is MNHEY and CDR2 is SVGAGI. V dropped 4 bases and J dropped 1 base, with 10 bases sitting between them. This sample was included in a study of blood T cell repertoires in COVID-19. Clones were read by immunoSEQ multiplex PCR, and TCRdb kept only the in-frame ones, dropping some. Of about 180,000 clones listed, around 87% were seen once; the top ten hold less than 3.5%. The clonotype was recovered from a woman in her twenties or thirties with active or convalescent COVID-19. The sample comprised peripheral blood. The gene calls are TRBV6-5 and TRBJ1-1; unclear D gene. The CDR3 DNA sequence: TGTGCCAGCAGTTCGACGAGGGCGAACACTGAAGCTTTCTTT. It is translated as CASSSTRANTEAFF.